This entry features one TCR beta chain sequence. This clone was seen once. No cognate antigen has been identified for it. No base qualities exist here, and no much larger clone lies one base off it. Library construction relied on the immunoSEQ multiplex PCR assay. TCRdb obtained this table from immuneACCESS and retained in-frame rearrangements with V and J assigned. These tables miss some clones; where compared with another copy, unresolved V genes account for less than half of the shortfall, and the remainder is unexplained. The sample data list more than 95,000 clones, and about 85% of these were observed just once. In total, the top ten clones hold 13% of the sample. Mismatch repair deficiency was established in every enrolled patient by polymerase chain reaction or immunohistochemistry. TCR sequencing was carried out for a few patients who responded to pembrolizumab therapy. The phase II trial prospectively tested pembrolizumab PD-1 blockade in advanced mismatch repair-deficient cancers regardless of tissue of origin. Peripheral blood T cell samples were serially collected before and at multiple times after PD-1 blockade was started. The timing of each blood sample was reported as weeks after the first dose of pembrolizumab.

These data are taken from a study of PD-1 blockade in mismatch repair-deficient tumors (TCRdb year 2017). About the investigation overall: Between late 2013 and September 2016, the trial enrolled around 89 consecutive patients with about twelve mismatch repair-deficient cancer types, every one of whom had been previously treated and was progressing. Tumor-associated T cell clones were tracked in the peripheral blood of patients responding to PD-1 blockade by deep sequencing of TCR CDR3 regions.

Points the paper makes about the study in general: After pembrolizumab, tumor-resident clones, which were often undetectable in blood before treatment, expanded rapidly and then contracted, generally ahead of radiologic responses.

From its cysteine to its phenylalanine, the CDR3 spans 15 amino acids. Only the CDR3 part of the read is kept: 45 bases, read in frame from the first base. CDR1 and CDR2, looked up from the germline V gene, are MNHNS and SASEGT. V is trimmed back by 1 base and J by 4 bases, and the junction contains 5 bases that no gene match accounts for. The material was peripheral blood, obtained 44 weeks after starting pembrolizumab. The receptor comes from an adult with mismatch repair-deficient cancer. The receptor chain draws on TRBV6-1 and TRBJ1-2; the junction holds 8 bases that match TRBD1. The DNA sequence is TGTGCCAGCAGTGAAGAGTTCGGGACAGGCTATGGCTACACCTTC. Its translation is CASSEEFGTGYGYTF.